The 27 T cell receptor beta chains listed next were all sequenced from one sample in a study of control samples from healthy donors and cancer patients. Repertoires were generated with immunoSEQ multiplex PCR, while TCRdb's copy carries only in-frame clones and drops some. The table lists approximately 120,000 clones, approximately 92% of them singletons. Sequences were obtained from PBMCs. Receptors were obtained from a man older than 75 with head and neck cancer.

The CDR3 coding sequence is TGCGCCAGCAGCCTTGCAGGGCCCCAGGACTATGGCTACACCTTC. This codes for CASSLAGPQDYGYTF. The chain has TRBV5-1 and TRBJ1-2; D perhaps matches TRBD1 (5 bases). CDR1 and CDR2 from the germline V gene are SGHRS and YFSETQ. The CDR3 extends over 15 amino acids. V lost 4 bases, J lost 3 bases, and 16 bases lay in between.

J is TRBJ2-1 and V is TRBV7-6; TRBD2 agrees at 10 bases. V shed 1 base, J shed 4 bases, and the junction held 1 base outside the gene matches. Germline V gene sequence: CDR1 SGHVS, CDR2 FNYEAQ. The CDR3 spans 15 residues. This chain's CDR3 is CASSLGLAGYNEQFF. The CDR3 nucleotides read TGTGCCAGCAGCTTAGGACTAGCGGGTTACAATGAGCAGTTCTTC. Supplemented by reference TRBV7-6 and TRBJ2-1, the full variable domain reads GAGVSQSPRYKVTKRGQDVALRCDPISGHVSLYWYRQALGQGPEFLTYFNYEAQQDKSGLPNDRFSAERPEGSISTLTIQRTEQRDSAMYRCASSLGLAGYNEQFFGPGTRLTVL.

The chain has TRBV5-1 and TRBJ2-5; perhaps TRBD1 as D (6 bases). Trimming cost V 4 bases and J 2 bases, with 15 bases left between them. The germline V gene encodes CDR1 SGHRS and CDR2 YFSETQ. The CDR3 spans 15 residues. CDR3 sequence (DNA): TGCGCCAGCAGCCCCTCACAGGGCTCTCAAGAGACCCAGTACTTC. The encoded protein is CASSPSQGSQETQYF.

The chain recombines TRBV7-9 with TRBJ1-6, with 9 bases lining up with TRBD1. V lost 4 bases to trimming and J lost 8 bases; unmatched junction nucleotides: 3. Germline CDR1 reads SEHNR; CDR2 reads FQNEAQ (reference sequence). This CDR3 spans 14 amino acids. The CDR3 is CASSSGQGDSPLHF. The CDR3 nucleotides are TGTGCCAGCAGCTCGGGACAGGGTGATTCACCCCTCCACTTT.

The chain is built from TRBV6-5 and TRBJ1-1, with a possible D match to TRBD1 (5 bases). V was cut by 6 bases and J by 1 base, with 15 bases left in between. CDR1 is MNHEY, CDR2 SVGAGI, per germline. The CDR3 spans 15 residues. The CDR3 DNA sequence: TGTGCCAGCAGAACATGGGGCAGCGAGAACACTGAAGCTTTCTTT. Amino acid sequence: CASRTWGSENTEAFF.

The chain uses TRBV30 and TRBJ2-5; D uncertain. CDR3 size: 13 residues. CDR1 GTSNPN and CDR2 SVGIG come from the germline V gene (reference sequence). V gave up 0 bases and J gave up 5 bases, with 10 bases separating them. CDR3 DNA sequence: TGTGCCTGGAGTGTAACCCTGGGGGAGACCCAGTACTTC. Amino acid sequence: CAWSVTLGETQYF. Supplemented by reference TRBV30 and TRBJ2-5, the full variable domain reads SQTIHQWPATLVQPVGSPLSLECTVEGTSNPNLYWYRQAAGRGLQLLFYSVGIGQISSEVPQNLSASRPQDRQFILSSKKLLLSDSGFYLCAWSVTLGETQYFGPGTRLLVL.

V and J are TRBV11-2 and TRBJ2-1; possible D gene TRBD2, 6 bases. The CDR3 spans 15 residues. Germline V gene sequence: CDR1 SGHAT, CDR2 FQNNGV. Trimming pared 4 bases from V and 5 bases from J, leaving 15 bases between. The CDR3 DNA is TGTGCCAGCAGCTCCCTTAGGCGGGGCCACAATGAGCAGTTCTTC. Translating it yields CASSSLRRGHNEQFF.

In DNA form, the CDR3 reads TGTGCCAGCAGAATGGGTAGAGGGGCCGGGGAGCTGTTTTTT. It translates to CASRMGRGAGELFF. This rearrangement joins TRBV7-9 to TRBJ2-2, with D possibly called TRBD1 or TRBD2 (5 bases each). The germline V gene encodes CDR1 SEHNR and CDR2 FQNEAQ (reference sequence). Trimming shortened V by 6 bases and J by 6 bases, and 14 bases separated the two germline ends. This CDR3 is 14 amino acids long.

The DNA of the CDR3 is TGCGCCAGCAGCTTGGTTGTTGGGCATACTAGCGGCGCGCAAGAGACCCAGTACTTC. Translated, it gives CASSLVVGHTSGAQETQYF. The chain joins TRBV5-1 to TRBJ2-5, with TRBD2 matching over 8 bases. CDR3 length equals 19 residues. Germline V lookup: CDR1 SGHRS, CDR2 YFSETQ. Germline trimming cut 0 bases from V and 2 bases from J; bases unmatched to any gene: 15.

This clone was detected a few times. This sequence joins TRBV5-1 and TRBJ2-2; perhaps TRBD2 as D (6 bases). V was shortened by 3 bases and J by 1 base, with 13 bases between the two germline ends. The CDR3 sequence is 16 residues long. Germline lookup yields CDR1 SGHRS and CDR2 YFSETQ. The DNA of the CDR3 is TGCGCCAGCAGCTCACCTAGCGCCCTGAACACCGGGGAGCTGTTTTTT. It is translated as CASSSPSALNTGELFF. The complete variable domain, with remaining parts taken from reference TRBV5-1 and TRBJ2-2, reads KAGVTQTPRYLIKTRGQQVTLSCSPISGHRSVSWYQQTPGQGLQFLFEYFSETQRNKGNFPGRFSGRQFSNSRSEMNVSTLELGDSALYLCASSSPSALNTGELFFGEGSRLTVL.

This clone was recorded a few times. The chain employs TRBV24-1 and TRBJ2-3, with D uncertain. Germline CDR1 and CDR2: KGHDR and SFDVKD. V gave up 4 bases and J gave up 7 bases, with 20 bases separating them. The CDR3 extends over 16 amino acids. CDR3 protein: CATSDPASGLVNTQYF. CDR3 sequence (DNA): TGTGCCACCAGTGACCCCGCTTCGGGTTTGGTGAATACGCAGTATTTT.

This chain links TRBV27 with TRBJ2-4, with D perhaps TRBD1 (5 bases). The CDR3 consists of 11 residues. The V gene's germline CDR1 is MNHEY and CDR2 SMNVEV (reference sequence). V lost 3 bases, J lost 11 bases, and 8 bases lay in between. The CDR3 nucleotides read TGTGCCAGCAGTTTCAGGGCACTTCAGTACTTC. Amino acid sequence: CASSFRALQYF.

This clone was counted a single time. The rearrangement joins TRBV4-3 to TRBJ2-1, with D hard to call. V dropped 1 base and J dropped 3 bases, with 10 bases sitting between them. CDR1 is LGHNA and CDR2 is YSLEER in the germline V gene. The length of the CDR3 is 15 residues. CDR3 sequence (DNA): TGCGCCAGCAGCCAAGGAAACGGAGTCTACAATGAGCAGTTCTTC. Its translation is CASSQGNGVYNEQFF.

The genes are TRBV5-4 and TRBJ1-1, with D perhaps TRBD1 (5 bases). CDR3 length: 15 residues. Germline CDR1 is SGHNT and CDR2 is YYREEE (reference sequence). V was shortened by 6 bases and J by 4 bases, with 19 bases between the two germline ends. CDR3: CASTPGQGSFTEAFF. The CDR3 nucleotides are TGTGCCAGCACCCCTGGGCAGGGTAGTTTCACTGAAGCTTTCTTT. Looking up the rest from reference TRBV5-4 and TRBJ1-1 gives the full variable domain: ETGVTQSPTHLIKTRGQQVTLRCSSQSGHNTVSWYQQALGQGPQFIFQYYREEENGRGNFPPRFSGLQFPNYSSELNVNALELDDSALYLCASTPGQGSFTEAFFGQGTRLTVV.

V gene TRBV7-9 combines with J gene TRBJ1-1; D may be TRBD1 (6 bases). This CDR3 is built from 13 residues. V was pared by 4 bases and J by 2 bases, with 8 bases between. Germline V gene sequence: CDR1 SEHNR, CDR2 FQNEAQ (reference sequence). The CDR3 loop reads CASSYRVNTEAFF. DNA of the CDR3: TGTGCCAGCAGCTACAGGGTAAACACTGAAGCTTTCTTT.

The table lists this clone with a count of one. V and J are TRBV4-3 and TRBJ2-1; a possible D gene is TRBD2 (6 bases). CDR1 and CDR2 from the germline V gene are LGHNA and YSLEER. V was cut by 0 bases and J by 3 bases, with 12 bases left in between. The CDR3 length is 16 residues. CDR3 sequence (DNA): TGCGCCAGCAGCCAAGATTCGGGAGTAATCTACAATGAGCAGTTCTTC. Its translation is CASSQDSGVIYNEQFF.

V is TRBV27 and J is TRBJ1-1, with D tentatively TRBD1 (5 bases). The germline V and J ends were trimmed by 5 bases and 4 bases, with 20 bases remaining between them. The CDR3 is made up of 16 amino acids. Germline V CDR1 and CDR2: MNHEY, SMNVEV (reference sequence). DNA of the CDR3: TGTGCCAGCAGTCACCGGGACTCCGAGGGTTTCACTGAAGCTTTCTTT. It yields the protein CASSHRDSEGFTEAFF.

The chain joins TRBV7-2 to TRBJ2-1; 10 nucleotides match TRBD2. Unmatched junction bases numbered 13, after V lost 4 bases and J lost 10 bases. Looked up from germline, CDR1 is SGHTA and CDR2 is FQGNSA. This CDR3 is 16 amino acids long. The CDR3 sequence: CASSSRVAGGRGEQFF. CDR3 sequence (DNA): TGTGCCAGCAGCTCCCGGGTAGCGGGGGGCCGGGGGGAGCAGTTCTTC.

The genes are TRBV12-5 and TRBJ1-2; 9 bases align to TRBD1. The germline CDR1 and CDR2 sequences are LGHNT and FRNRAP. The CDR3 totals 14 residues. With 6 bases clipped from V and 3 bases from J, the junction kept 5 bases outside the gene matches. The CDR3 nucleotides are TGTGCTAGTGGCTCCCGGGACAGGGACTATGGCTACACCTTC. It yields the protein CASGSRDRDYGYTF.

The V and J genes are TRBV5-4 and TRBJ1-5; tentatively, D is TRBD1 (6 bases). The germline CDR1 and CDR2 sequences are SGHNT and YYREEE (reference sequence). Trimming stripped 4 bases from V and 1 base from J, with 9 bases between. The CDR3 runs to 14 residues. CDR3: CASSPGQSNQPQHF. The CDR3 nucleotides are TGTGCCAGCAGCCCCGGACAGAGCAATCAGCCCCAGCATTTT.

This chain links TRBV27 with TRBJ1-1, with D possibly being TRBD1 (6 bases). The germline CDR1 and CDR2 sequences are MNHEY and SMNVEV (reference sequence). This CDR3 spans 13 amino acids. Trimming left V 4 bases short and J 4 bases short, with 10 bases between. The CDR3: CASSSYRATEAFF. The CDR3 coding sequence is TGTGCCAGCAGTTCATACAGGGCCACTGAAGCTTTCTTT.

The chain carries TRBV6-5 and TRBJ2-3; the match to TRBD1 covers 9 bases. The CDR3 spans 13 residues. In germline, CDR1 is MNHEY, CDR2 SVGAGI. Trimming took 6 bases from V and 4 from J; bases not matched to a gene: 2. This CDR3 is CASRGTGSDTQYF. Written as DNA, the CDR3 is TGTGCCAGCAGGGGGACAGGGTCAGATACGCAGTATTTT.

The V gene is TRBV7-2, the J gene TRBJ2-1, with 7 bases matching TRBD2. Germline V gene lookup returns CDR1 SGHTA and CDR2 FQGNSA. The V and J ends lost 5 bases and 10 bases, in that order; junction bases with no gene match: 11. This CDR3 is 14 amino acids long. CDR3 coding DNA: TGTGCCAGCAGCCCGGCGGGAGCTTTAGGGGAGCAGTTCTTC. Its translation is CASSPAGALGEQFF. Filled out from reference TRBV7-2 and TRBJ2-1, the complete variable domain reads GAGVSQSPSNKVTEKGKDVELRCDPISGHTALYWYRQSLGQGLEFLIYFQGNSAPDKSGLPSDRFSAERTGGSVSTLTIQRTQQEDSAVYLCASSPAGALGEQFFGPGTRLTVL.

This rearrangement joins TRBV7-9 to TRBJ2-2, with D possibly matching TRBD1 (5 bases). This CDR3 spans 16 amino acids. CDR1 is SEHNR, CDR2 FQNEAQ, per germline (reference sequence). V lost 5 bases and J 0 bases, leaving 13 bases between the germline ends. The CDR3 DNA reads TGTGCCAGCAGCACCCAGGGTCCCGCGAACACCGGGGAGCTGTTTTTT. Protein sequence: CASSTQGPANTGELFF.

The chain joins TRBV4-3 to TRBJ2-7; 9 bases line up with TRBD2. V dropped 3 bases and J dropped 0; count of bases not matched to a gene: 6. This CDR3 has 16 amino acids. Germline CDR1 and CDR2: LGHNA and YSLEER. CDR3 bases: TGCGCCAGCAGCCACCTCAAGACTAGCGGCTCCTACGAGCAGTACTTC. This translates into CASSHLKTSGSYEQYF.

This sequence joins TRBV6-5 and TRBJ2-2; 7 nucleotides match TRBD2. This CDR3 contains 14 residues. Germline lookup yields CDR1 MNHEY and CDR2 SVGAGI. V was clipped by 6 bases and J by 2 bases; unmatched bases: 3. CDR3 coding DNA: TGTGCCAGCAGGCGGGACTACAACACCGGGGAGCTGTTTTTT. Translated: CASRRDYNTGELFF.

The CDR3 loop is CASSIVTSGSVYNEQFF. The CDR3 region has the DNA TGTGCCAGTAGTATAGTAACTAGCGGGAGCGTATACAATGAGCAGTTCTTC. The V and J genes are TRBV19 and TRBJ2-1, with 11 bases aligning to TRBD2. The ends lost 1 base at V and 4 bases at J; junction bases unmatched: 6. Germline lookup yields CDR1 LNHDA and CDR2 SQIVND (reference sequence). The CDR3 has 17 residues.